Presented here are 4 T cell receptor beta chains from one specimen sequenced in a study of T-cell reconstitution after alpha-beta-depleted transplantation in children. Library preparation (for TCRbeta) was performed with unique molecular identifiers. TCRdb reprocessed the PCR reads with MiXCR, giving one entry per CDR3 protein. There are about 1,000,000 distinct CDR3 sequences in the sample; about 29% occur only once, and about 28% lies in the top ten. Sequenced here: PBMCs, mostly from graft donor cells, sampled 360 days after TCRalphabeta/CD19-depleted stem cell transplant. The receptors were gathered from a boy less than two years old who had a stem cell transplant for SCID, so the T cells may come from the graft donor.

This clonotype came up a few times. The genes are TRBV2 and TRBJ2-1; no clear D gene. V was cut by 4 bases and J by 2 bases, with 9 bases left in between. This CDR3 is 14 amino acids long. Germline lookup yields CDR1 SNHLY and CDR2 FYNNEI. DNA of the CDR3: TGTGCCAGCAGTGTCGAGACGGCCTACAATGAGCAGTTCTTC. This sequence encodes CASSVETAYNEQFF.

The V gene is TRBV5-1, the J gene TRBJ2-1; 9 nucleotides align to TRBD1. Trimming at V came to 0 bases and at J to 8 bases, leaving 9 bases not matched to a gene. Germline assignment: CDR1 SGHRS and CDR2 YFSETQ. The CDR3 runs 16 residues. CDR3 sequence reads: CASSLARDRVFHEQFF. The CDR3 coding sequence is TGCGCCAGCAGCTTGGCCCGGGACAGGGTTTTCCATGAGCAGTTCTTC.

In its sample, this clonotype was seen many times. The J gene is TRBJ2-1, the V gene TRBV20-1, with TRBD2 identical over 8 bases. This CDR3 spans 14 amino acids. Germline trimming cut 6 bases from V and 2 bases from J; bases unmatched to any gene: 6. From germline, CDR1 is DFQATT and CDR2 SNEGSKA (reference sequence). This CDR3 reads CSASAGVPYNEQFF. The CDR3 region has the DNA TGCAGTGCCTCAGCGGGGGTCCCCTACAATGAGCAGTTCTTC.

The chain is built from TRBV10-3 and TRBJ2-3; D possibly corresponds to TRBD2 (5 bases). Germline lookup yields CDR1 ENHRY and CDR2 SYGVKD. This CDR3 spans 16 amino acids. The V end was cut by 0 bases, the J end by 0 bases, with 10 bases between. The CDR3 DNA is TGTGCCATCAGTGAGTCTGACTATACAAGCACAGATACGCAGTATTTT. This translates into CAISESDYTSTDTQYF.